This T cell receptor (beta chain) is drawn from a study of human T cells and chemical hapten exposure. The CDR3 totals 14 residues. The V gene lost 6 bases and the J gene lost 0 bases, with 11 bases spanning the gap. CDR1 and CDR2 (germline): DFQATT, SNEGSKA (reference sequence). TCRdb reanalysed the RACE reads using MiXCR and keeps one entry per CDR3 protein. The sample has about 380,000 distinct CDR3 sequences, 4.5% to 6% seen once. Time point indicated: pre-sensitization, week 0. As to treatment: therapeutic diphenylcyclopropenone sensitization with weekly scalp DPC. Unfractionated whole blood yielded the extracted total RNA.

The sequences come from whole blood, collected in connection with sensitization to the hapten diphenylcyclopropenone (DPC). The clonotype originates from a woman aged 45-59 years with alopecia areata. Some clones in this sample may be carry-over from other donors' samples. The rearrangement joins TRBV20-1 to TRBJ2-2; D uncertain. The CDR3 is CSALRVANTGELFF. The CDR3 DNA sequence: TGCAGTGCCCTACGAGTAGCGAACACCGGGGAGCTGTTTTTT.